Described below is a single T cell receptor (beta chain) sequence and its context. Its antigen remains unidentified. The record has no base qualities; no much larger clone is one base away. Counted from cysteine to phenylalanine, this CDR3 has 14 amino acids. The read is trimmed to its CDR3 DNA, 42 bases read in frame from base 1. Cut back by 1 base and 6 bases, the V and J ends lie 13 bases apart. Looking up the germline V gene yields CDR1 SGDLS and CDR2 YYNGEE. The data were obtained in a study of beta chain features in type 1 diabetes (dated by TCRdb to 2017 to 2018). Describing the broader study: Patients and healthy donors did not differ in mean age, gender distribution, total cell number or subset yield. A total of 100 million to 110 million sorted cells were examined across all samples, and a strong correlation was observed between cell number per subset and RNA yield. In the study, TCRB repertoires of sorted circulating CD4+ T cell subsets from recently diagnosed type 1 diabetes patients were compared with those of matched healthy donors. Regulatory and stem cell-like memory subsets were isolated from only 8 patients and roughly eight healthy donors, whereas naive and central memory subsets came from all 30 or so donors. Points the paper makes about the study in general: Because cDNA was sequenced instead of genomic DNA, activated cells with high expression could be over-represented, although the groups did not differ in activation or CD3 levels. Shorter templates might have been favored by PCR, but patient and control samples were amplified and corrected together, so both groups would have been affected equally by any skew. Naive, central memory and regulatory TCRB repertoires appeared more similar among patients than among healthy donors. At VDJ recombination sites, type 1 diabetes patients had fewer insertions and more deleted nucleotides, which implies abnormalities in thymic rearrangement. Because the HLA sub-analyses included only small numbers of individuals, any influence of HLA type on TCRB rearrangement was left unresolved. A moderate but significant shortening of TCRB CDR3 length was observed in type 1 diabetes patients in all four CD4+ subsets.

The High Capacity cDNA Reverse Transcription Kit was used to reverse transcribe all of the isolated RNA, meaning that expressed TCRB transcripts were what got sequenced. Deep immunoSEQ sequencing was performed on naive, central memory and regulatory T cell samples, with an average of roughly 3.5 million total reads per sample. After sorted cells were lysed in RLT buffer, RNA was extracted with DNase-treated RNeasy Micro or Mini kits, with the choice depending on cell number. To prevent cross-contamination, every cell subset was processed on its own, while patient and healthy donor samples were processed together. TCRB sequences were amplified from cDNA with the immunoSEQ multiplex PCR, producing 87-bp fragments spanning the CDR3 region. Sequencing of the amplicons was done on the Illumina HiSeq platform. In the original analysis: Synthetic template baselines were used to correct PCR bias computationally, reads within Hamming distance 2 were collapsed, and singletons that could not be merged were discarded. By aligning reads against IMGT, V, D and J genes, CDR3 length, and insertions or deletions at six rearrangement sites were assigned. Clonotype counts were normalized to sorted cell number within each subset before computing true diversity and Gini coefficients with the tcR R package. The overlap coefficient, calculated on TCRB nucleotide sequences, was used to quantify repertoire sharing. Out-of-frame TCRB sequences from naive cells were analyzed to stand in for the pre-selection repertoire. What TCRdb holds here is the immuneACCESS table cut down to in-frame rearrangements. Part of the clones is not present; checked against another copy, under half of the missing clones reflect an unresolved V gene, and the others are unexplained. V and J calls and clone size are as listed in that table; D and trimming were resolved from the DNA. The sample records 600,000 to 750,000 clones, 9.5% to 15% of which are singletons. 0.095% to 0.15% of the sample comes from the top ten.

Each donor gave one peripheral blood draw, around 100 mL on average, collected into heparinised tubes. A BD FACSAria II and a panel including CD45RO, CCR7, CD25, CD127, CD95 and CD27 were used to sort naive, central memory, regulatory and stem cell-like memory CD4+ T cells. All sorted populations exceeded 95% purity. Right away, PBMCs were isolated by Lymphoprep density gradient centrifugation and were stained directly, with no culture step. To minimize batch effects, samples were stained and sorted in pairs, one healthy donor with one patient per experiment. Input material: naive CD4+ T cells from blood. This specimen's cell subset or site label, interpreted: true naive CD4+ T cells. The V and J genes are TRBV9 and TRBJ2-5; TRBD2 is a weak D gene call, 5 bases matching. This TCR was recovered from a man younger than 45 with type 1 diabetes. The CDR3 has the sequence CASSVFEGPQTQYF. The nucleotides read TGTGCCAGCAGCGTATTTGAGGGCCCCCAGACCCAGTACTTC.